A single TCR beta chain is shown here with its context. This sample stems from a study of shared clonotypes between healthy human individuals. Donors comprised healthy HIV-negative adults lacking recent acute infections or vaccinations. Within Nashville, Tennessee resided all donors, each a Caucasian adult. The deep-level immunoSEQ assay was used. In replicate PCRs of unsorted PBMC, 250 to 350 ng DNA, 25,000 to 35,000 T cell genomes, was used. Clones were read by immunoSEQ multiplex PCR, and TCRdb kept only the in-frame ones, dropping some. The table shows around 450,000 clones, with about 85% occurring only once. V was pared by 0 bases and J by 2 bases, with 11 bases between. There are 15 residues in the CDR3. In germline, CDR1 is LNHNV, CDR2 YYDKDF (reference sequence).

The J gene is TRBJ2-7, the V gene TRBV15; D is unclear. Sequencing used PBMCs. The origin of this receptor is a woman aged 40-49 years in good health. Some clones in this sample may be carry-over from other donors' samples. In DNA form, the CDR3 reads TGTGCCACCAGCAGAGATGGAAGGCGGCCCTACGAGCAGTACTTC. Its translation is CATSRDGRRPYEQYF.